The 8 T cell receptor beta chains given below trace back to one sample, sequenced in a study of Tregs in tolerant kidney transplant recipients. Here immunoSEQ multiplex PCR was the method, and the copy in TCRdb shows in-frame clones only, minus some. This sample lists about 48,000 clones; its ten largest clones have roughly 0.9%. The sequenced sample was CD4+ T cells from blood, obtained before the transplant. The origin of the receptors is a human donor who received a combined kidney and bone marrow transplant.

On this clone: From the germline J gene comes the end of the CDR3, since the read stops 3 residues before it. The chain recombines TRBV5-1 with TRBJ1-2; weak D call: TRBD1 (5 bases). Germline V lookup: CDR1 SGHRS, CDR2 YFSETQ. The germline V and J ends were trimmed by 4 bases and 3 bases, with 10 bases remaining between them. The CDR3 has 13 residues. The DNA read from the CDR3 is TGCGCCAGCAGCCGAACAGGCGACTATGGC. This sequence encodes CASSRTGDYG. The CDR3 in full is CASSRTGDYGYTF. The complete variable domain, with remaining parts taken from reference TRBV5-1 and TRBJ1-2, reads KAGVTQTPRYLIKTRGQQVTLSCSPISGHRSVSWYQQTPGQGLQFLFEYFSETQRNKGNFPGRFSGRQFSNSRSEMNVSTLELGDSALYLCASSRTGDYGYTFGSGTRLTVV.

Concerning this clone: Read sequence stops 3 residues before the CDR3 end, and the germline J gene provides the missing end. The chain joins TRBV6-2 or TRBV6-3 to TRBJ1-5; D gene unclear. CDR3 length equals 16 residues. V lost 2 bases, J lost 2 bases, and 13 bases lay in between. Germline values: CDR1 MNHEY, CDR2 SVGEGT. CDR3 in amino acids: CASSYGGYVGNQPQHF. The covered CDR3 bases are TGTGCCAGCAGTTACGGCGGATATGTCGGCAATCAGCCC.

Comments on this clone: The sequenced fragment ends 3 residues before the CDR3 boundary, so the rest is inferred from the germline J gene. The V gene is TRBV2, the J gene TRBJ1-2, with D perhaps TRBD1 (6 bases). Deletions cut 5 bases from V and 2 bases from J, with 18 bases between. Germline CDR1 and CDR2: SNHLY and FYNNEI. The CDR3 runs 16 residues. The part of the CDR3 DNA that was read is TGTGCCAGCAGTTCCGAAGGGGGACCAGGGAACTATGGC. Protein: CASSSEGGPGNYG. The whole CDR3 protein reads CASSSEGGPGNYGYTF.

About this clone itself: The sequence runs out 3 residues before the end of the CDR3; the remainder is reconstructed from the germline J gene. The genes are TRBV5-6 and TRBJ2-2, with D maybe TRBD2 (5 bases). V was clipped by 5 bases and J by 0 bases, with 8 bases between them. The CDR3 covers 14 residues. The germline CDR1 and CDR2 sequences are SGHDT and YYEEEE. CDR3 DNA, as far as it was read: TGTGCCAGCAGTCCCGGGGCGAACACCGGGGAG. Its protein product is CASSPGANTGE. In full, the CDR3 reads CASSPGANTGELFF. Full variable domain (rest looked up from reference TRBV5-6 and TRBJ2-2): DAGVTQSPTHLIKTRGQQVTLRCSPKSGHDTVSWYQQALGQGPQFIFQYYEEEERQRGNFPDRFSGHQFPNYSSELNVNALLLGDSALYLCASSPGANTGELFFGEGSRLTVL.

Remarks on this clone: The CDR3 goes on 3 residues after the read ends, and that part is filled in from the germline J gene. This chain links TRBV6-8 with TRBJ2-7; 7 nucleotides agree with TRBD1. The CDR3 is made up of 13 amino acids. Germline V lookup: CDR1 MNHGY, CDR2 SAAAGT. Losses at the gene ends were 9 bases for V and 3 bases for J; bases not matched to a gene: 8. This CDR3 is CASKGQQFYEQYF. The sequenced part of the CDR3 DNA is TGTGCCAGTAAGGGACAGCAGTTCTACGAG.

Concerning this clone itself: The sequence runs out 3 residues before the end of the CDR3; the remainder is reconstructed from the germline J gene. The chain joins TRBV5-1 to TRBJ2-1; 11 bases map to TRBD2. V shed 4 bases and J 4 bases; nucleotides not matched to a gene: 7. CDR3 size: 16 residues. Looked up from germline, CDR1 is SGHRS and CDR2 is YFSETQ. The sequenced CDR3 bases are TGCGCCAGCAGCCGAACCCTAGCGGGGGGTTACAATGAG. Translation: CASSRTLAGGYNE. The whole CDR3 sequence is CASSRTLAGGYNEQFF. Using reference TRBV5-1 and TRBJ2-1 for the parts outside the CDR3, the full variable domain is KAGVTQTPRYLIKTRGQQVTLSCSPISGHRSVSWYQQTPGQGLQFLFEYFSETQRNKGNFPGRFSGRQFSNSRSEMNVSTLELGDSALYLCASSRTLAGGYNEQFFGPGTRLTVL.

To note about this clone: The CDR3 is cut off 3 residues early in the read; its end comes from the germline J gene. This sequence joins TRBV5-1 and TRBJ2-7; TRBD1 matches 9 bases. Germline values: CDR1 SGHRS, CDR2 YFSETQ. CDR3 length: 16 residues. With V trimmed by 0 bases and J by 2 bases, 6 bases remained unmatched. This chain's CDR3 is CASSLGTGTGTYEQYF. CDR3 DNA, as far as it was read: TGCGCCAGCAGCTTGGGAACCGGGACAGGGACCTACGAG.

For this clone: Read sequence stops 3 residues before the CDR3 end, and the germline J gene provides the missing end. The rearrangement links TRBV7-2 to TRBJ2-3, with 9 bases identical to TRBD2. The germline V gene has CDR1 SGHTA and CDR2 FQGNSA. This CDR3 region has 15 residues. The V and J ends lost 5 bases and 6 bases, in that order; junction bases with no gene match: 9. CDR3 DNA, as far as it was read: TGTGCCAGCAGCGCCCGCGGGGGGGTGCTTGATACG. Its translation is CASSARGGVLDT. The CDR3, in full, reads CASSARGGVLDTQYF.